These 9 T cell receptor beta chains were all obtained from the same sample, sequenced in a study of blood T cell repertoires in COVID-19. Sequencing used immunoSEQ multiplex PCR; TCRdb keeps in-frame clones, though not all of them. In the table there are about 110,000 clones, about three quarters of which are singletons. Input material: peripheral blood. These receptors were taken from a man older than 75 with acute or convalescent COVID-19.

This clone was seen more than once but under ten times. The chain uses TRBV5-3 and TRBJ2-7; TRBD1 is a possible D gene (6 bases). TRBV5-3 is sorted into the ORF group, with uncertain function. The CDR3 spans 11 residues. V was pared by 7 bases and J by 5 bases, with 10 bases between. This CDR3 reads CARRDINEQYF. CDR3 nucleotide sequence: TGTGCCAGACGGGACATCAACGAGCAGTACTTC.

J is TRBJ1-5 and V is TRBV18, with D unresolved. V was shortened by 2 bases and J by 8 bases, with 10 bases between the two germline ends. The CDR3 is 13 residues long. CDR1 KGHSH and CDR2 LQKENI come from the germline V gene. CDR3 coding DNA: TGTGCCAGCTCACCATCTTACGGAGAGCCCCAGCATTTT. This codes for CASSPSYGEPQHF.

This clone was observed a few times. The V and J genes are TRBV2 and TRBJ2-6; 10 bases are a match to TRBD1. The junction had 4 bases not matched to a gene; V was cut back by 3 bases and J by 5 bases. The CDR3 is 16 residues long. CDR1 and CDR2 (germline): SNHLY, FYNNEI. CDR3 DNA sequence: TGTGCCAGCAGTGAGACGACAGGGGGCCGGGCCAACGTCCTGACTTTC. It codes for CASSETTGGRANVLTF. The full variable domain, completed using reference TRBV2 and TRBJ2-6, is EPEVTQTPSHQVTQMGQEVILRCVPISNHLYFYWYRQILGQKVEFLVSFYNNEISEKSEIFDDQFSVERPDGSNFTLKIRSTKLEDSAMYFCASSETTGGRANVLTFGAGSRLTVL.

This sequence joins TRBV28 and TRBJ1-5; D may be TRBD1 (5 bases). The germline V gene encodes CDR1 MDHEN and CDR2 SYDVKM. The V end lost 5 bases, the J end lost 3 bases, and 11 bases lay between the germline ends. The CDR3 loop spans 14 amino acids. The CDR3 region has the DNA TGTGCCAGCAGTGGGGGGGATCTCAATCAGCCCCAGCATTTT. This translates into CASSGGDLNQPQHF.

CDR3 DNA sequence: TGTGCCAGCAGCTTGAGACTAGTTTATCGCAATGAGCAGTTCTTC. Protein product: CASSLRLVYRNEQFF. The chain links TRBV7-9 to TRBJ2-1; D might be TRBD2 (6 bases). The germline V gene has CDR1 SEHNR and CDR2 FQNEAQ (reference sequence). Trimming removed 3 bases from V and 6 bases from J, with 15 bases in between. This CDR3 region has 15 residues.

The rearrangement uses TRBV14 and TRBJ2-2, with 10 bases aligning to TRBD2. This CDR3 is built from 15 residues. V lost 4 bases, J lost 1 base, and 0 bases stayed unmatched. Germline CDR1 SGHDN, CDR2 FVKESK. CDR3 residues: CASSRLAGNTGELFF. The CDR3 DNA follows: TGTGCCAGCAGCCGACTAGCGGGGAACACCGGGGAGCTGTTTTTT.

The chain is built from TRBV15 and TRBJ1-5, with D perhaps matching TRBD1 (6 bases). The V gene's germline CDR1 is LNHNV and CDR2 YYDKDF (reference sequence). V was shortened by 0 bases and J by 7 bases, with 19 bases between the two germline ends. The CDR3 has 17 amino acids. The CDR3 bases are TGTGCCACCAGCAGAGATAGGATACAGGGAGGGAGGCAGCCCCAGCATTTT. This encodes CATSRDRIQGGRQPQHF. Full variable domain (rest looked up from reference TRBV15 and TRBJ1-5): DAMVIQNPRYQVTQFGKPVTLSCSQTLNHNVMYWYQQKSSQAPKLLFHYYDKDFNNEADTPDNFQSRRPNTSFCFLDIRSPGLGDTAMYLCATSRDRIQGGRQPQHFGDGTRLSIL.

The chain's CDR3 is CASSLAWDRFSEQYF. The CDR3 nucleotides are TGTGCCAGCAGTTTAGCGTGGGACAGGTTCTCCGAGCAGTACTTC. J is TRBJ2-7 and V is TRBV27, with 8 bases identical to TRBD1. V shed 2 bases, J shed 6 bases, and the junction held 9 bases outside the gene matches. Germline values: CDR1 MNHEY, CDR2 SMNVEV (reference sequence). The CDR3 contains 15 residues.

V and J are TRBV6-6 and TRBJ2-3; possibly TRBD1 for D (6 bases). V was pared by 0 bases and J by 2 bases, with 12 bases between. The germline V gene encodes CDR1 MNHNY and CDR2 SVGAGI (reference sequence). The CDR3 runs to 16 residues. CDR3 amino acids: CASSYSYRDPTDTQYF. CDR3 bases: TGTGCCAGCAGTTACTCTTACAGGGACCCCACAGATACGCAGTATTTT.